Below, one T cell receptor (beta chain) is given with its context. In this sample, this clonotype turned up a few times. Its specific antigen is unknown. A much larger clone differs from this one at a single base, so this may be a read error. Two rounds of multiplex PCR on genomic DNA were used to amplify the TCR beta CDR3 region. The first PCR round used primers specific to each TRBV and TRBJ gene, with sequences filed in Chinese patent CN105087789A. Universal primers were used in the second PCR round. The Roche High Pure PCR Template Preparation Kit was used to extract genomic DNA from the frozen PBMCs. Paired-end sequencing with 151 bp reads was performed on the libraries using an Illumina HiSeq 3000. In the paper's pipeline: Raw reads lacking the multiplex PCR primer sequences were removed with CutAdapt. Using PEAR, the high-quality paired reads were merged into contigs. By alignment to reference sequences, MiXCR assigned TRB V, D and J gene segments to each contig. CDR3 sequences were clustered by base quality and sequence similarity to remove sequencing errors. Diversity was calculated as Shannon entropy divided by the natural log of the number of productive TCR sequences. To get clonality, Shannon entropy was divided by the natural log of the number of unique clonotypes, and that result was subtracted from one. Progression-free survival cut-offs for repertoire metrics were chosen using the Youden index of ROC curves, with analyses run in R 3.5.3. TCRdb cleaned the public reads at Q25 with fastp, built clones with MiXCR and kept in-frame beta chains. A single entry per CDR3 protein holds the most common genes and DNA from its merged rows. The V and J calls and clone size come from TCRdb's table, not from the authors' own analysis. This sample is represented by around 51,000 distinct CDR3 sequences; 30% to 35% of them were singletons. 9.2% of the sample lies in the top ten.

All patients had node-negative disease on CT and PET/CT, and none had a history of other malignancies or prior chemotherapy or radiotherapy. About 6.2 milliliters of peripheral venous blood were drawn into EDTA tubes at each of two time points. Ficoll-Paque Plus density-gradient centrifugation was used to isolate PBMCs. Right after collection, samples were kept at -80 degrees C until analysis. From the germline V gene, CDR1 is MNHEY and CDR2 is SVGEGT. Measured from the cysteine to the phenylalanine, the CDR3 is 16 residues long. The entry retains the CDR3 DNA only, 48 bases that are in frame from base 1. These data are taken from a study of prognosis after radiotherapy for stage I lung cancer (dated by TCRdb to the early 2020s). Regarding the research as a whole: Between early 2018 and January 2019, around 19 stage I NSCLC patients were enrolled in Nanjing, China. The cohort included about a dozen men and 5 or 6 women, with a median age of approximately 73 years and a range of about 53 to 90 years. Distant metastases were developed by four of the 19 patients after SBRT, at a median of roughly 7 months, whereas no significant progression was observed in the other 15 patients. Squamous cell carcinoma histology was identified in 7 or 8 patients, and adenocarcinoma histology was identified in twelve patients. SBRT was given in 3 to 5 fractions with a biologically effective dose of at least 100 Gy, using image-guided IMRT or VMAT. All patients were considered medically inoperable, owing to comorbidities in over ten and refusal of surgery in over five. In fourteen patients the disease was a newly diagnosed primary stage I lung tumor, whereas roughly 5 had oligometastatic NSCLC following surgical resection of the primary tumor. The study profiled peripheral blood TCR beta repertoires from stage I NSCLC patients before and after stereotactic body radiotherapy and related them to distant failure. For each of the roughly 19 patients, one blood sample was taken before SBRT and one after, so the study sequenced around 40 samples in total. Concurrent therapy was not administered to any patient alongside SBRT.

Study-wide findings and limitations: None of the reported P values were adjusted for multiple comparisons. TRBV and TRBJ usage frequencies reportedly differed by metastasis status, in two V genes at baseline and in eight or nine V and two J genes after SBRT. Limitations of the study included a small cohort and short follow-up, and the study findings need independent validation. Post-SBRT Shannon entropy and its change from baseline were lower in patients who developed distant metastases; baseline Shannon entropy was not associated with metastases. After SBRT, the count of unique TCR clones dropped from a median of roughly 9,300 beforehand to nearly 7,000 afterward (Wilcoxon paired P=0.011). No determination of tumor specificity was made for expanded TCR clones.

The receptor was derived from a donor aged 50 or older with non-small cell lung cancer. Sequencing was performed on PBMCs, taken before or after stereotactic body radiation therapy (not recorded which). Recombination connected TRBV6-2 or TRBV6-3 to TRBJ2-1, with the D call perhaps TRBD1 or TRBD2, as 5 bases match in each case. The CDR3 protein sequence reads: CASSDTGTSSYNDQFF. The nucleotides are TGTGCCAGCAGTGACACCGGGACGTCGTCCTACAATGATCAGTTCTTC.